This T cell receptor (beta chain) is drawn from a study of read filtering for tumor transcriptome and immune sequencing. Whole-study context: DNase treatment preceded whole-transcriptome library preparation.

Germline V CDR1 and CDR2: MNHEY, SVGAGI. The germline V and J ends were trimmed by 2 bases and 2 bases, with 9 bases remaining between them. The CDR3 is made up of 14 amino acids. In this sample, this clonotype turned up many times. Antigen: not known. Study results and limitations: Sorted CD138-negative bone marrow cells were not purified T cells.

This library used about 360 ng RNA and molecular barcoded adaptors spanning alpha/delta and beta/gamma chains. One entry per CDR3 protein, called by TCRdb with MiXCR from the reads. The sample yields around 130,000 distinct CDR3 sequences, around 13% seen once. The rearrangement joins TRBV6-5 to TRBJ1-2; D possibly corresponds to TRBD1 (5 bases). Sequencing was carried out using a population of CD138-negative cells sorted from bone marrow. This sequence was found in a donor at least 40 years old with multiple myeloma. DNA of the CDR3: TGTGCCAGCAGTTACGGGGGGTCCAACTATGGCTACACCTTC. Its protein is CASSYGGSNYGYTF.